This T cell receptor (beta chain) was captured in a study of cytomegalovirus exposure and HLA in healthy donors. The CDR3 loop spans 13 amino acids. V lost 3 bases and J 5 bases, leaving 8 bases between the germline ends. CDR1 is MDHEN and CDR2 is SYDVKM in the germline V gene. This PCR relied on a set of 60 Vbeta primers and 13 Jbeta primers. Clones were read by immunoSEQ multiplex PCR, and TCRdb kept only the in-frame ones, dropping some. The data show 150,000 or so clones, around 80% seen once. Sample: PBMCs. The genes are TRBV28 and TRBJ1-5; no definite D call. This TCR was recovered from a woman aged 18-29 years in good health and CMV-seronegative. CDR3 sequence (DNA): TGTGCCAGCAGTTTCGATAGATATCAGCCCCAGCATTTT. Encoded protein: CASSFDRYQPQHF.